This T cell receptor beta chain was recorded in a study of blood T cells in healthy people across ages. The germline CDR1 and CDR2 sequences are SGDLS and YYNGEE. V was trimmed by 0 bases and J by 11 bases, leaving 20 bases between them. The CDR3 sequence is 15 residues long. Then a second PCR, running roughly 7 to 11 cycles, was carried out with a sample-barcoded 5' primer and a J-beta primer mix. TCRdb processed the 5' RACE reads anew with MiXCR; each CDR3 protein has one entry. Among about 1.1 million distinct CDR3 sequences listed, 35% to 40% were seen once. Regarding the study as a whole: Getting older went along with TCR beta diversity per million T cells dropping roughly linearly.

Details on this clonotype: Its antigen is undetermined. A much larger clone lies one base from this, so it may be a read error.

The chain has TRBV9 and TRBJ2-5, with unresolved D. The sequence came from a man aged 18 to 30 in good health. Input material: blood. The CDR3, as DNA: TGTGCCAGCAGCGTAGGATTGAGGATCGCAAATGAGCAGTACTTC. Its translation: CASSVGLRIANEQYF.